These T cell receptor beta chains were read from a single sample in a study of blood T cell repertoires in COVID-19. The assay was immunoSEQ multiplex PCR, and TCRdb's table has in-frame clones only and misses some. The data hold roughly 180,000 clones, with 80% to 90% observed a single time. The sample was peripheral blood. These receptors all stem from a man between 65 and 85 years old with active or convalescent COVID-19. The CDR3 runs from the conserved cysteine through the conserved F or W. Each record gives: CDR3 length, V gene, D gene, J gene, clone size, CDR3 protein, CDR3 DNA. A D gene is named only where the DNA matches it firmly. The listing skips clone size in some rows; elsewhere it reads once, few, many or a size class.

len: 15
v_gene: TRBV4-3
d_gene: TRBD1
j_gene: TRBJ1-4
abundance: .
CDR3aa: CASSQDGTGMGKLFF
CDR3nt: TGCGCCAGCAGCCAAGATGGGACAGGGATGGGAAAACTGTTTTTT

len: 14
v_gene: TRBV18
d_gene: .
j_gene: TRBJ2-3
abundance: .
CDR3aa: CASSPGHDTDTQYF
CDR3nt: TGTGCCAGCTCGCCGGGACACGACACAGATACGCAGTATTTT

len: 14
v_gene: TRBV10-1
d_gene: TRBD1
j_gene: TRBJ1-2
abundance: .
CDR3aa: CASSQGQVNYGYTF
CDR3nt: TGCGCCAGCAGCCAGGGACAGGTCAACTATGGCTACACCTTC

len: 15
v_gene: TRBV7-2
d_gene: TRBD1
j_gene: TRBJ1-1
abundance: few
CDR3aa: CASSLDRTRDRLAFF
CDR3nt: TGTGCCAGCAGCCTCGATCGAACCCGGGACAGACTCGCTTTCTTT

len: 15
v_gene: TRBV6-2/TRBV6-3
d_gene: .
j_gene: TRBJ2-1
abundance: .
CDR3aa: CASSLGAGRTNEQFF
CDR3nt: TGTGCCAGCAGCCTAGGGGCGGGAAGGACTAATGAGCAGTTCTTC

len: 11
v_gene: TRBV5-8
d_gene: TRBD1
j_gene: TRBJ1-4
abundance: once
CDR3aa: CASSFTGGRFF
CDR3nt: TGTGCCAGCAGCTTTACAGGGGGCAGGTTTTTT

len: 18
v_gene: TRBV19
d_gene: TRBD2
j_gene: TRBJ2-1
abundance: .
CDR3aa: CASSIGLAGVGWNNEQFF
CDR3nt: TGTGCCAGTAGTATAGGCCTAGCGGGAGTGGGGTGGAACAATGAGCAGTTCTTC

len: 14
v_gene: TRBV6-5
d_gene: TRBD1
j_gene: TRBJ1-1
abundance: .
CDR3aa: CASRGQTKNTEAFF
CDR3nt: TGTGCCAGCAGGGGACAGACCAAAAACACTGAAGCTTTCTTT

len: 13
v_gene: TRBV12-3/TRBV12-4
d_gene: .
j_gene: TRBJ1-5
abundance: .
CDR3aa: CASSFSGGQPQHF
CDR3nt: TGTGCCAGCAGTTTTTCGGGGGGTCAGCCCCAGCATTTT

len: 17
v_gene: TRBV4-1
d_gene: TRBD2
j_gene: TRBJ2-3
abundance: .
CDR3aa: CASSQGVGAASGNTQYF
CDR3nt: TGCGCCAGCAGCCAAGGCGTGGGGGCCGCTAGCGGGAATACGCAGTATTTT

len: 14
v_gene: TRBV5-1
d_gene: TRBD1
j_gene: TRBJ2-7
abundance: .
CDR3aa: CASRGQGATHEQYF
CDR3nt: TGCGCCAGCAGGGGACAGGGGGCAACCCACGAGCAGTACTTC

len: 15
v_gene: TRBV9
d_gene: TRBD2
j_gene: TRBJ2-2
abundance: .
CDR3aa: CASSPPGRATGELFF
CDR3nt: TGTGCCAGCAGCCCCCCAGGGAGGGCTACCGGGGAGCTGTTTTTT

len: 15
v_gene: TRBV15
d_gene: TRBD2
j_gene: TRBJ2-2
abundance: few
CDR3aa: CATSIGTSVAGELFF
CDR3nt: TGTGCCACCAGCATCGGGACTAGCGTGGCCGGGGAGCTGTTTTTT

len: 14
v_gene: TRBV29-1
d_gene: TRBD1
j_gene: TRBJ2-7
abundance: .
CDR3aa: CSVVGQGKTYEQYF
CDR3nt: TGCAGCGTTGTGGGACAGGGGAAAACCTACGAGCAGTACTTC

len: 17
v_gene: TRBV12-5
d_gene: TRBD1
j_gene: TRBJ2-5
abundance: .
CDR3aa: CASGRGDRGGEGETQYF
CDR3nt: TGTGCTAGTGGTCGGGGGGACAGGGGAGGCGAAGGAGAGACCCAGTACTTC

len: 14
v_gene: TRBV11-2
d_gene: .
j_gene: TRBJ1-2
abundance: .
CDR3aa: CASSLGRESMSYTF
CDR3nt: TGTGCCAGCAGCTTAGGGAGGGAATCTATGAGCTACACCTTC

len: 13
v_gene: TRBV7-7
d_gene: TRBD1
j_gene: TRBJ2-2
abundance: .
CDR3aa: CASSFGQDRELFF
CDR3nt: TGTGCTAGCAGCTTTGGACAGGACAGGGAGCTGTTTTTT

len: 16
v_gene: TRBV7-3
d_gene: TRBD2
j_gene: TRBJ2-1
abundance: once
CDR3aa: CASSLAGGPIYNEQFF
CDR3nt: TGTGCCAGCAGCTTAGCGGGAGGGCCGATATACAATGAGCAGTTCTTC

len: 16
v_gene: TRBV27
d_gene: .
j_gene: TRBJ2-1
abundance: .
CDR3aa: CASSRRTGSSYNEQFF
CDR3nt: TGTGCCAGCAGTCGGCGTACAGGGAGCTCCTACAATGAGCAGTTCTTC

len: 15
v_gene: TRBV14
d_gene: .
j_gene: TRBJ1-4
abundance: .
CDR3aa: CASSALQHFNEKLFF
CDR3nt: TGTGCCAGCAGCGCTTTACAGCACTTTAATGAAAAACTGTTTTTT

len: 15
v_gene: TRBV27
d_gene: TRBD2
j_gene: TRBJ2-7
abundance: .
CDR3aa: CASRGLAGDSYEQYF
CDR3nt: TGTGCCAGCCGGGGACTAGCGGGAGACTCCTACGAGCAGTACTTC

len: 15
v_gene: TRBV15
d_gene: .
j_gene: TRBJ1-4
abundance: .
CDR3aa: CATSRQSSTNEKLFF
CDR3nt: TGTGCCACCAGCAGGCAGTCGTCGACTAATGAAAAACTGTTTTTT

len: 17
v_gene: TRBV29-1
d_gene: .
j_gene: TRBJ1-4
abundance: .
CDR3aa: CSVSGTPGSGANEKLFF
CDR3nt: TGCAGCGTCTCCGGGACGCCAGGTTCGGGGGCTAATGAAAAACTGTTTTTT